The clone carrying this T cell receptor (beta chain) has at least ten counts. Its cognate antigen is unknown. The CDR3 is made up of 15 amino acids. Looked up from germline, CDR1 is LGHNA and CDR2 is YNFKEQ. With 1 base removed from V and 3 bases from J, the gap between germline ends came to 12 bases. The PBMCs studied were ones that came from roughly 9.1 ml fresh peripheral blood. The sample is drawn from a study of T cells in Graves' hyperthyroidism and ophthalmopathy. Study-level points and caveats: Most expanded thyroid clonotypes above 0.001 also appeared in blood.

RNA transcripts yielded amplified TCR beta CDR3 regions. With the HTBI primer set, the TCR CDR3 went through a first round of RT-PCR. TCRdb reprocessed the multiplex PCR reads with MiXCR, giving one entry per CDR3 protein. The sample records some 760,000 distinct CDR3 sequences, approximately 14% being singletons. The gene calls are TRBV4-2 and TRBJ1-1, with unresolved D. Input material: blood. The clonotype comes from a woman younger than 35 with Graves' hyperthyroidism. CDR3 coding DNA: TGTGCCAGCAGCCAAGTCTACCTTATCGACACTGAAGCTTTCTTT. This encodes CASSQVYLIDTEAFF.